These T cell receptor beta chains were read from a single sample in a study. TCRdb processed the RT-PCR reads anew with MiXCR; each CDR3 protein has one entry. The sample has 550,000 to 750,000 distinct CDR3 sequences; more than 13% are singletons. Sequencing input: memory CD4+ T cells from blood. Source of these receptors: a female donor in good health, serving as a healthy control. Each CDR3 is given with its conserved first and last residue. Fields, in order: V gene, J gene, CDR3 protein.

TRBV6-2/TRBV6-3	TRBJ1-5	CASSYYRGTGGKSNQPQHF
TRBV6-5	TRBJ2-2	CASSYSTGVGNSGELFF
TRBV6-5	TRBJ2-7	CASSQTGVSYEQYF
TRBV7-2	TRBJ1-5	CASSPDSQPQHF
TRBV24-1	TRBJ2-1	CATSDSRTGFVEQFF
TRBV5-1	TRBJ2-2	CASSLGAERTGELFF
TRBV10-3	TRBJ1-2	CAISESVDRNGYTF
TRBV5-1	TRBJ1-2	CASSLGQEGYTF
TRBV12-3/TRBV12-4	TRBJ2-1	CASRRDREQRNRNEQFF
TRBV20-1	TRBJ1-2	CSAILDYGYTF
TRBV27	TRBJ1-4	CASSRGPHEKLFF
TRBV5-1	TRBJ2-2	CASSVNAGQTGELFF
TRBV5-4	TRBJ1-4	CASSLDGGANEKLFF
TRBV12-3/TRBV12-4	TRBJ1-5	CASSWRLTNQPQHF
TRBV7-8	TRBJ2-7	CASSLRALEQYF
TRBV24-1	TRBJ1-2	CATSDSLGTWGYTF
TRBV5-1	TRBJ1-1	CASSLASEDTEAFF
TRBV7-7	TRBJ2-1	CASSLPGCKGAF